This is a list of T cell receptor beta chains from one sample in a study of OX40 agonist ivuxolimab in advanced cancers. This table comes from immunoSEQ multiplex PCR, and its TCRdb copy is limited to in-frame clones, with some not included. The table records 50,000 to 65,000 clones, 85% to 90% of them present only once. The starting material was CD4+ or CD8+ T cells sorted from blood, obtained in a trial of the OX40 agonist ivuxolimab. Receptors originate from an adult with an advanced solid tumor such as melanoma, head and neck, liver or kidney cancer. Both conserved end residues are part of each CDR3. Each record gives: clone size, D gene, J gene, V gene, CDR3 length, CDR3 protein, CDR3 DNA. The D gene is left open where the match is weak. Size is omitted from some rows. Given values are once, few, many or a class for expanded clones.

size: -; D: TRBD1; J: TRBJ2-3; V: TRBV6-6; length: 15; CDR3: CASSSTGQGKDTQYF; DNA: TGTGCCAGCAGTTCCACGGGACAGGGGAAAGATACGCAGTATTTT
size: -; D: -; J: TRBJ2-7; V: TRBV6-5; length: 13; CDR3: CASSRHNSYEQYF; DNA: TGTGCCAGCAGTAGACATAACTCCTACGAGCAGTACTTC
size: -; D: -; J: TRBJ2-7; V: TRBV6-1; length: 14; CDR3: CASSDRAPTLEQYF; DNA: TGTGCCAGCAGTGACAGGGCCCCGACACTCGAGCAGTACTTC
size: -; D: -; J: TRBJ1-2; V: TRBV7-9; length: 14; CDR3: CASSSPTDSGGYTF; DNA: TGTGCCAGCAGCTCCCCTACGGACAGCGGCGGCTACACCTTC
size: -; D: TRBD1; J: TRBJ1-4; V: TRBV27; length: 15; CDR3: CASSYNRGVGEKLFF; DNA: TGTGCCAGCAGTTATAACAGGGGTGTTGGGGAAAAACTGTTTTTT
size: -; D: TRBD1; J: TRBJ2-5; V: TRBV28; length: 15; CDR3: CASSPTGGSQETQYF; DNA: TGTGCCAGCAGCCCTACAGGGGGGTCGCAAGAGACCCAGTACTTC
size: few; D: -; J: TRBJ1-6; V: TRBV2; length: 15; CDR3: CASSEAAAGLSPLHF; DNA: TGTGCCAGCAGTGAAGCGGCCGCGGGGCTTTCACCCCTCCACTTT
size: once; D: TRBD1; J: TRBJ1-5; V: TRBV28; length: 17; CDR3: CASSSRQGPRSNQPQHF; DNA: TGTGCCAGCAGTTCTCGACAGGGTCCGAGGAGCAATCAGCCCCAGCATTTT
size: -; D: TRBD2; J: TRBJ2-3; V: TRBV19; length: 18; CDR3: CASSDLKTSGGGTDTQYF; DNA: TGTGCCAGTAGTGACCTAAAAACTAGCGGGGGGGGAACAGATACGCAGTATTTT
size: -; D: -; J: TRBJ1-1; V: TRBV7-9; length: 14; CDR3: CASSLRVLNTEAFF; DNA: TGTGCCAGCAGCCTTAGGGTACTGAACACTGAAGCTTTCTTT
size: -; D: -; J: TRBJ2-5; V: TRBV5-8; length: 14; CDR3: CASSFPGRGGTQYF; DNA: TGTGCCAGCAGCTTTCCGGGACGGGGCGGGACCCAGTACTTC
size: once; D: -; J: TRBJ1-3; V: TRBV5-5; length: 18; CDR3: CASSDIRTRTSSGNTIYF; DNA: TGTGCCAGCAGCGACATTAGGACACGGACCAGCTCTGGAAACACCATATATTTT
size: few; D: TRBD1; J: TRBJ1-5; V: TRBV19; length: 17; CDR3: CASSSLRQGASNQPQHF; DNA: TGTGCCAGTAGTAGTTTGAGACAGGGGGCGAGCAATCAGCCCCAGCATTTT
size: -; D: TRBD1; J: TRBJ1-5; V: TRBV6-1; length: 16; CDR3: CASSDRQGGSNQPQHF; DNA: TGTGCCAGCAGTGATCGTCAGGGGGGTAGCAATCAGCCCCAGCATTTT